Below, 14 T cell receptor beta chains from the same sample are listed, as sequenced in a study of beta chain features in type 1 diabetes (dated by TCRdb to the late 2010s). Receptors were amplified or captured by the immunoSEQ multiplex PCR assay. All of the isolated RNA was reverse transcribed with the High Capacity cDNA Reverse Transcription Kit, so expressed TCRB transcripts were sequenced. Drawn from immuneACCESS, this table holds only the in-frame rearrangements with V and J called that TCRdb kept. Clones are partly lost; checked studies trace under half to an unresolved V gene and leave the rest unexplained. Within this sample are under 400,000 clones, with around 15% of them counted one time only. Over 5.5% of the sample rests with the top ten. The sequencing sample was made of central memory CD4+ T cells from blood. These receptors were taken from a man younger than 45 in good health.

In this sample, this clone turned up a few times. The chain recombines TRBV11-2 with TRBJ2-1; the D gene is possibly TRBD2 (6 bases). From germline, CDR1 is SGHAT and CDR2 FQNNGV. Trimming pared 7 bases from V and 8 bases from J, leaving 15 bases between. This CDR3 is built from 13 residues. The CDR3 DNA sequence: TGTGCCAGCAACGGAGGGGCGGACGATGAGCAGTTCTTC. It encodes CASNGGADDEQFF.

In this sample, this clone turned up a few times. The V and J genes are TRBV4-3 and TRBJ2-7; perhaps TRBD2 as D (5 bases). The V end was cut by 2 bases, the J end by 2 bases, with 13 bases between. Germline V gene sequence: CDR1 LGHNA, CDR2 YSLEER. There are 15 residues in the CDR3. This chain's CDR3 is CASSQLFDGTYEQYF. CDR3 nucleotides: TGCGCCAGCAGCCAACTTTTCGACGGGACCTACGAGCAGTACTTC.

The chain has TRBV28 and TRBJ1-2; maybe TRBD1 (6 bases). Between the trimmed V and J ends, which lost 6 bases and 5 bases, there was a span of 10 bases. Germline-derived CDR1 and CDR2 are MDHEN and SYDVKM. The CDR3 spans 12 residues. CDR3 sequence: CASSWTVYGYTF. The DNA of the CDR3 is TGTGCCAGCAGCTGGACAGTGTATGGCTACACCTTC.

This clone was counted many times. The CDR3 region has the DNA TGTGCCAGCAGTGAAACGGCAGGGTTCACCGGGGAGCTGTTTTTT. Protein product: CASSETAGFTGELFF. The gene calls are TRBV2 and TRBJ2-2; D is possibly TRBD1 (5 bases). V was pared by 2 bases and J by 4 bases, with 11 bases between. Germline V gene data show CDR1 as SNHLY and CDR2 as FYNNEI. The CDR3 runs to 15 residues.

A few counts support this clone. V usage is TRBV9 and J usage is TRBJ2-3, with D uncertain. Deletions cut 1 base from V and 9 bases from J, with 9 bases between. The CDR3 is made up of 12 amino acids. Germline assignment: CDR1 SGDLS and CDR2 YYNGEE. The CDR3 coding sequence is TGTGCCAGCAGCGTAAACCAGGAGACGCAGTATTTT. The encoded protein is CASSVNQETQYF.

This chain links TRBV14 with TRBJ2-5, with 7 bases fitting TRBD2. This CDR3 spans 14 amino acids. Per the germline V gene, CDR1 is SGHDN and CDR2 is FVKESK. Trimming cost V 2 bases and J 7 bases; bases outside gene matches: 7. Written as DNA, the CDR3 is TGTGCCAGCAGCCAATTGACTAGCTTGGGGACCCAGTACTTC. Encoded protein: CASSQLTSLGTQYF.

The chain is built from TRBV18 and TRBJ2-7; D perhaps matches TRBD2 (6 bases). Germline loops: CDR1 KGHSH, CDR2 LQKENI. Trimming pared 3 bases from V and 5 bases from J, leaving 8 bases between. This CDR3 comprises 12 residues. The CDR3 protein is CASSPSSDEQYF. The DNA for the CDR3 is TGTGCCAGCTCACCTTCTAGCGACGAGCAGTACTTC.

The chain recombines TRBV9 with TRBJ2-3; TRBD2 matches 12 bases. CDR1 and CDR2 from the germline V gene are SGDLS and YYNGEE. The CDR3 has 18 residues. J gave up 2 bases and V 0 bases, and 7 bases lay outside the gene matches. The CDR3 DNA reads TGTGCCAGCAGCGTAGCTACAGGGACTAGCGGGTCCACAGATACGCAGTATTTT. It yields the protein CASSVATGTSGSTDTQYF.

This clone was seen ten or more times. The genes are TRBV2 and TRBJ1-2; no clear D gene. Germline values: CDR1 SNHLY, CDR2 FYNNEI. The V gene lost 5 bases and the J gene lost 4 bases, with 11 bases spanning the gap. The CDR3 length is 13 residues. The CDR3 bases are TGTGCCAGCAGTTTTGAGGGCGTCTATGGCTACACCTTC. Amino acids: CASSFEGVYGYTF. The whole variable domain, remainder taken from reference TRBV2 and TRBJ1-2, is EPEVTQTPSHQVTQMGQEVILRCVPISNHLYFYWYRQILGQKVEFLVSFYNNEISEKSEIFDDQFSVERPDGSNFTLKIRSTKLEDSAMYFCASSFEGVYGYTFGSGTRLTVV.

V gene TRBV4-3 combines with J gene TRBJ2-3, with D maybe TRBD2 (6 bases). Trimming pared 4 bases from V and 2 bases from J, leaving 13 bases between. CDR3 length: 15 amino acids. Germline V CDR1 and CDR2: LGHNA, YSLEER. CDR3 DNA: TGCGCCAGCAGCCTTATTAGCGGTCCCACAGATACGCAGTATTTT. This codes for CASSLISGPTDTQYF.

The V call is TRBV21-1, the J call TRBJ1-6. TRBV21-1 is annotated as a pseudogene. The length of the CDR3 is 17 residues. In DNA, the CDR3 is TGTGCCAGCAGCAAAGCGGGCGGCAGGCCGCCCTATTCACCCCTCCACTTT. Its translation is CASSKAGGRPPYSPLHF.

V and J are TRBV19 and TRBJ1-2, with D perhaps matching TRBD1 (5 bases). V shed 1 base and J shed 4 bases, with 7 bases lying between them. The CDR3 consists of 13 residues. Germline loops: CDR1 LNHDA, CDR2 SQIVND (reference sequence). The CDR3 here is CASSIAGGYGYTF. In DNA form, the CDR3 reads TGTGCCAGTAGTATAGCCGGGGGCTATGGCTACACCTTC.

The V gene is TRBV6-1, the J gene TRBJ1-2; D possibly corresponds to TRBD1 (5 bases). The V gene's germline CDR1 is MNHNS and CDR2 SASEGT. The CDR3 is 13 residues long. Deletions cut 7 bases from V and 4 bases from J, with 13 bases between. The CDR3: CASTEGRVYGYTF. As DNA, the CDR3 is TGTGCCAGCACCGAGGGCAGGGTCTATGGCTACACCTTC.

V is TRBV9 and J is TRBJ2-1; 8 positions agree with TRBD1. Germline V gives CDR1 SGDLS, CDR2 YYNGEE. The CDR3 length is 11 residues. The V segment lost 7 bases and the J segment 13 bases; nucleotides outside the gene matches: 7. This CDR3 is CASSVGQAQFF. The CDR3 region has the DNA TGTGCCAGCTCTGTGGGACAGGCACAGTTCTTC.